Shown below are 21 T cell receptor beta chains from a single sample sequenced in a study of T cells after yellow fever vaccination. TCRdb re-derived calls from the 5' RACE reads in MiXCR, one entry per CDR3 protein. Here the sample spans hundreds of thousands of distinct CDR3 sequences, 9.5% to 15% being singletons. The sequenced sample was CD4+ T cells sorted from PBMCs, obtained 15 days after the yellow fever booster vaccination. These receptors were taken from a man aged 18 to 35 who received the YFV17D yellow fever vaccine.

This clonotype showed up just once. The chain recombines TRBV6-6 with TRBJ2-5; D gene uncertain. The germline gives CDR1 MNHNY, CDR2 SVGAGI (reference sequence). Trimming shortened V by 6 bases and J by 2 bases, and 16 bases separated the two germline ends. The CDR3 runs to 15 residues. CDR3 sequence reads: CASRGSKSGQETQYF. DNA of the CDR3: TGTGCCAGCAGAGGGTCGAAGTCGGGTCAAGAGACCCAGTACTTC.

This clonotype was observed at least ten times. The rearrangement joins TRBV20-1 to TRBJ1-1; maybe TRBD1 (5 bases). V dropped 3 bases and J dropped 1 base, with 12 bases sitting between them. Germline assignment: CDR1 DFQATT and CDR2 SNEGSKA (reference sequence). This CDR3 has 14 residues. The CDR3 DNA follows: TGCAGTGCTAGGATCGGGACTAGGAACACTGAAGCTTTCTTT. Its protein is CSARIGTRNTEAFF.

The rearrangement links TRBV27 to TRBJ2-3; TRBD2 matches at 9 bases. The ends lost 6 bases at V and 4 bases at J; junction bases unmatched: 8. The germline CDR1 and CDR2 sequences are MNHEY and SMNVEV (reference sequence). The CDR3 runs to 15 residues. The CDR3 sequence is CASRREGLRADTQYF. The CDR3, as DNA: TGTGCCAGCAGGCGGGAGGGGTTGCGAGCAGATACGCAGTATTTT.

The CDR3 sequence is CSAEDSFEAFF. The CDR3 DNA reads as TGCAGTGCTGAGGACAGCTTTGAAGCTTTCTTT. The J gene is TRBJ1-1, the V gene TRBV20-1, with D perhaps TRBD1 (6 bases). The V gene's germline CDR1 is DFQATT and CDR2 SNEGSKA (reference sequence). The V and J ends lost 5 bases and 7 bases respectively, with 11 bases between them. CDR3 length: 11 amino acids.

This clonotype was observed a few times. The rearrangement joins TRBV6-2 or TRBV6-3 to TRBJ2-1, with D possibly being TRBD2 (6 bases). Germline V gives CDR1 MNHEY, CDR2 SVGEGT. V was cut by 5 bases and J by 9 bases, with 14 bases left in between. The CDR3 contains 13 residues. CDR3 sequence: CASSRGTPIEQFF. The CDR3 nucleotides are TGTGCCAGCAGTCGCGGGACCCCCATTGAGCAGTTCTTC.

The V call is TRBV29-1, the J call TRBJ1-1; D unclear. The CDR3 spans 13 residues. The germline gives CDR1 SQVTM, CDR2 ANQGSEA. Trimming left V 7 bases short and J 5 bases short, with 17 bases between. CDR3 region: CSAGDLLGTEAFF. For the CDR3, the DNA is TGCAGCGCCGGAGACCTCCTGGGAACTGAAGCTTTCTTT.

On this clonotype: A junction boundary mismatches the germline segment, possibly from a read error. This chain uses TRBV7-2 with TRBJ2-1; D might be TRBD2 (5 bases). The CDR3 totals 15 residues. In germline, CDR1 is SGHTA, CDR2 FQGNSA. This CDR3 is CATSPRRSAYNEQFF. The CDR3 DNA reads TGTGCCACCAGCCCGAGGAGGTCCGCCTACAATGAGCAGTTCTTC.

V gene TRBV29-1 combines with J gene TRBJ1-2; 9 positions agree with TRBD1. Germline V gene data show CDR1 as SQVTM and CDR2 as ANQGSEA. CDR3 length: 11 amino acids. V dropped 7 bases and J dropped 7; count of bases not matched to a gene: 4. The CDR3 coding sequence is TGCAGCGCACCGACAGGGGGTGGCTACACCTTC. Encoded protein: CSAPTGGGYTF.

This chain joins TRBV12-3 or TRBV12-4 and TRBJ2-5; weak D call: TRBD2 (6 bases). The V end lost 3 bases, the J end lost 5 bases, and 13 bases lay between the germline ends. The CDR3 totals 14 residues. The CDR3, as DNA: TGTGCCAGCAGTTTTGGGGCGGCGGGGGAGACCCAGTACTTC. Translating gives CASSFGAAGETQYF.

This clonotype was recorded many times. The chain has TRBV7-2 and TRBJ2-7; D remains ambiguous. Germline-derived CDR1 and CDR2 are SGHTA and FQGNSA. Deletions cut 4 bases from V and 0 bases from J, with 10 bases between. The CDR3 extends over 14 amino acids. CDR3 region: CASSSDRNSYEQYF. For the CDR3, the DNA is TGTGCCAGCAGCTCGGATAGAAACTCCTACGAGCAGTACTTC.

The rearrangement links TRBV7-3 to TRBJ2-5; tentatively, D is TRBD1 (5 bases). CDR1 and CDR2 (germline): SGHTA, FQGTGA. The ends were cut back, 5 bases at V and 2 bases at J, with 15 bases in the middle. The CDR3 runs 15 residues. CDR3 region: CASSPTGKPQETQYF. CDR3 DNA sequence: TGTGCCAGCAGCCCCACAGGAAAACCACAAGAGACCCAGTACTTC.

The chain is built from TRBV6-2 or TRBV6-3 and TRBJ2-3; D ambiguous. This CDR3 has 13 residues. The germline V gene encodes CDR1 MNHEY and CDR2 SVGEGT. With 2 bases removed from V and 0 bases from J, the gap between germline ends came to 3 bases. In DNA, the CDR3 is TGTGCCAGCAGTTACAGGAGCACAGATACGCAGTATTTT. It is translated as CASSYRSTDTQYF.

This clonotype was recorded a few times. For the CDR3, the DNA is TGTGCCAGCAGCTTGGCGGGGGGGCCATTAGAGACCCAGTACTTC. This gives the protein CASSLAGGPLETQYF. This chain connects TRBV7-2 to TRBJ2-5; 9 bases fit TRBD2. The trim removed 3 bases at V and 4 bases at J, leaving 6 bases unmatched. CDR3 size: 15 residues. Germline loops: CDR1 SGHTA, CDR2 FQGNSA.

The chain combines TRBV6-6 with TRBJ1-1; the match to TRBD1 covers 7 bases. The CDR3 covers 12 residues. V shed 8 bases, J shed 6 bases, and the junction held 6 bases outside the gene matches. Germline V CDR1 and CDR2: MNHNY, SVGAGI (reference sequence). The CDR3 nucleotides read TGTGCCAGCGCGTCCCAGGGGGCTGAAGCTTTCTTT. Protein product: CASASQGAEAFF.

The rearrangement joins TRBV29-1 to TRBJ1-5, with a tentative D call TRBD1 (6 bases). The CDR3 spans 14 residues. CDR1 SQVTM and CDR2 ANQGSEA come from the germline V gene. Trimming removed 5 bases at V and 4 bases at J, with 15 bases between. CDR3 protein: CSVSNRAGNQPQHF. The CDR3 coding sequence is TGCAGCGTTTCCAACAGGGCAGGAAATCAGCCCCAGCATTTT.

The CDR3 region is CAISESRQGLNSYNSPLHF. Here the CDR3 DNA reads TGTGCCATCAGTGAGTCGAGACAGGGCCTCAACTCCTATAATTCACCCCTCCACTTT. This chain connects TRBV10-3 to TRBJ1-6; 7 bases are a match to TRBD1. Trimming at V came to 0 bases and at J to 0 bases, leaving 8 bases not matched to a gene. This CDR3 is built from 19 residues. The germline V gene has CDR1 ENHRY and CDR2 SYGVKD.

The table lists this clonotype with a few counts. This sequence joins TRBV6-2 or TRBV6-3 and TRBJ2-3; the D is unclear. The CDR3 is 12 amino acids. Germline CDR1 and CDR2: MNHEY and SVGEGT. V was cut by 4 bases and J by 4 bases, with 6 bases left in between. In DNA form, the CDR3 reads TGTGCCAGCAGTTCAGTCGCAGATACGCAGTATTTT. Its translation: CASSSVADTQYF.

The chain combines TRBV20-1 with TRBJ1-1; perhaps TRBD1 as D (5 bases). V gave up 6 bases and J gave up 5 bases, with 16 bases separating them. CDR3 size: 13 residues. CDR1 is DFQATT and CDR2 is SNEGSKA in the germline V gene (reference sequence). The CDR3 here is CSAPREGVTEAFF. CDR3 DNA sequence: TGCAGTGCCCCCAGGGAAGGGGTGACTGAAGCTTTCTTT.

This clonotype has only a few counts. The chain carries TRBV5-4 and TRBJ2-7; TRBD1 aligns across 9 bases. The CDR3 has 15 amino acids. Germline CDR1 SGHNT, CDR2 YYREEE (reference sequence). V trimming: 0 bases; J trimming: 4 bases; junction bases outside the gene matches: 5. The CDR3 reads CASSLAGTGLYEQYF. In DNA, the CDR3 is TGTGCCAGCAGCTTGGCCGGGACAGGGTTGTACGAGCAGTACTTC. Combining the CDR3 with reference TRBV5-4 and TRBJ2-7 gives the whole variable domain ETGVTQSPTHLIKTRGQQVTLRCSSQSGHNTVSWYQQALGQGPQFIFQYYREEENGRGNFPPRFSGLQFPNYSSELNVNALELDDSALYLCASSLAGTGLYEQYFGPGTRLTVT.

The genes are TRBV18 and TRBJ2-7, with D perhaps matching TRBD2 (6 bases). Germline V gene sequence: CDR1 KGHSH, CDR2 LQKENI. Between the trimmed V and J ends, which lost 3 bases and 4 bases, there was a span of 13 bases. The CDR3 contains 14 residues. CDR3 amino acids: CASSPPGLRYEQYF. The CDR3 coding sequence is TGTGCCAGCTCACCCCCGGGACTCCGATACGAGCAGTACTTC.

This clonotype has only a few counts. V gene TRBV20-1 combines with J gene TRBJ1-1; 7 positions agree with TRBD1. The germline V gene has CDR1 DFQATT and CDR2 SNEGSKA (reference sequence). The junction had 5 bases not matched to a gene; V was cut back by 1 base and J by 3 bases. This CDR3 has 14 amino acids. Written as DNA, the CDR3 is TGCAGTGCTAGAGGTGCAGGGGGGTACACTGAAGCTTTCTTT. This encodes CSARGAGGYTEAFF.